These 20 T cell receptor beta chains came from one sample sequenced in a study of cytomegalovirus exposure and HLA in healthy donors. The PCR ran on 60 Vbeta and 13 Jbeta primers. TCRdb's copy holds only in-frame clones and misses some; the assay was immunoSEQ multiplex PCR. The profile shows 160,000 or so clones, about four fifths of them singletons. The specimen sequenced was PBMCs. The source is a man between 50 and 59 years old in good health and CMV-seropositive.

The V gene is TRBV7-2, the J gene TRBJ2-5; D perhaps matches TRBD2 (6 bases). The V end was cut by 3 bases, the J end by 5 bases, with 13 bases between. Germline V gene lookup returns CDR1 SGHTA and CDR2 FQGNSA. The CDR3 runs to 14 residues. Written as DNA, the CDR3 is TGTGCCAGCAGCTTGTGGACGGGAGAGGAGACCCAGTACTTC. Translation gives CASSLWTGEETQYF.

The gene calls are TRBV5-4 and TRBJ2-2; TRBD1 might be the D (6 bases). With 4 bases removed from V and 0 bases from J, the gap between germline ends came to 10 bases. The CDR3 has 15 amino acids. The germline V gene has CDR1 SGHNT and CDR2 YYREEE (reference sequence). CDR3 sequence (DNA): TGTGCCAGCAGCCAAGGACAGTCGAACACCGGGGAGCTGTTTTTT. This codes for CASSQGQSNTGELFF.

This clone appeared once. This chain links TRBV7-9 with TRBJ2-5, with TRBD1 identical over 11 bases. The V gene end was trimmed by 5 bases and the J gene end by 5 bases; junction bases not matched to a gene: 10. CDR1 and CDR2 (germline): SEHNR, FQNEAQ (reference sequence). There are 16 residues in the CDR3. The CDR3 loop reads CASSLRGQGAWETQYF. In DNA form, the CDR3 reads TGTGCCAGCAGCCTCCGTGGACAGGGGGCTTGGGAGACCCAGTACTTC.

For the CDR3, the DNA is TGTGCCAGCAGCTCAGGGGGCCTCTCTGGAAACACCATATATTTT. Protein product: CASSSGGLSGNTIYF. V is TRBV6-5 and J is TRBJ1-3; TRBD1 matches 8 bases. Trimming removed 6 bases from V and 0 bases from J; junction bases left unmatched: 4. CDR1 and CDR2 (germline): MNHEY, SVGAGI. The length of the CDR3 is 15 residues.

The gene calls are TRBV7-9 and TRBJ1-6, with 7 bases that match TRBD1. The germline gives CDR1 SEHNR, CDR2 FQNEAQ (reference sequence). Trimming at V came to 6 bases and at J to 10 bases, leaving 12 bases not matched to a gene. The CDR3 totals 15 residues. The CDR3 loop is CASRRDRVGDSPLHF. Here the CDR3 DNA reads TGTGCCAGCAGGCGAGACAGGGTAGGGGACTCACCCCTCCACTTT.

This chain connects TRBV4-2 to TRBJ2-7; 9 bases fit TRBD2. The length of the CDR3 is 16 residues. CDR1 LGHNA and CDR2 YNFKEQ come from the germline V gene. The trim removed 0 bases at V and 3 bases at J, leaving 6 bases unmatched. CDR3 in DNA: TGTGCCAGCAGCCAAGAAAGATCTAGCGGGGTCTACGAGCAGTACTTC. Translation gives CASSQERSSGVYEQYF.

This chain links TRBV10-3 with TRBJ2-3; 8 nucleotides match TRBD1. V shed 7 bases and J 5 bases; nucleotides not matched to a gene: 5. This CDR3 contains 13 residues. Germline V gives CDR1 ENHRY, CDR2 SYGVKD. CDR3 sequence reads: CAITGTGGDTQYF. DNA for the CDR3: TGTGCCATCACTGGGACAGGCGGAGATACGCAGTATTTT.

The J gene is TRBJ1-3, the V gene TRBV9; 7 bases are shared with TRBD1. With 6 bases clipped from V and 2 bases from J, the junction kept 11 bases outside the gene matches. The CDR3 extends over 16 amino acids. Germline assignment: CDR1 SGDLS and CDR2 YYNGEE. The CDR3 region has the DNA TGTGCCAGCACCCAAACCTTACAGGGGACTGGAAACACCATATATTTT. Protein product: CASTQTLQGTGNTIYF. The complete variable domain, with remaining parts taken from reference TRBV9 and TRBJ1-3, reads DSGVTQTPKHLITATGQRVTLRCSPRSGDLSVYWYQQSLDQGLQFLIQYYNGEERAKGNILERFSAQQFPDLHSELNLSSLELGDSALYFCASTQTLQGTGNTIYFGEGSWLTVV.

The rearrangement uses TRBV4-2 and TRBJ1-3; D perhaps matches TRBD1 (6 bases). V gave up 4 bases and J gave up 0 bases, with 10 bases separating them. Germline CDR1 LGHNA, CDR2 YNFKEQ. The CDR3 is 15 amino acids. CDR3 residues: CASSPPGDSGNTIYF. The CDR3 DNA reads TGTGCCAGCAGCCCCCCAGGGGACTCTGGAAACACCATATATTTT.

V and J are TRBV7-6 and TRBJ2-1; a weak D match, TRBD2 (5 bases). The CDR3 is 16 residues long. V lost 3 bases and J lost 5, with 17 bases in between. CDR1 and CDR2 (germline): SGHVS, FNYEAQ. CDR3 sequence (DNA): TGTGCCAGCAGCTTTCCCGAAGGCTCCGGGGACAATGAGCAGTTCTTC. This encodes CASSFPEGSGDNEQFF.

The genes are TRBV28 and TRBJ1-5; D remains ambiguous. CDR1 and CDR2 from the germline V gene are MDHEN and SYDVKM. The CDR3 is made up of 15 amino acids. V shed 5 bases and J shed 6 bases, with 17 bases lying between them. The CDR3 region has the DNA TGTGCCAGCAGTATGTCAGGAGGAGGCAGTCAGCCCCAGCATTTT. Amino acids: CASSMSGGGSQPQHF.

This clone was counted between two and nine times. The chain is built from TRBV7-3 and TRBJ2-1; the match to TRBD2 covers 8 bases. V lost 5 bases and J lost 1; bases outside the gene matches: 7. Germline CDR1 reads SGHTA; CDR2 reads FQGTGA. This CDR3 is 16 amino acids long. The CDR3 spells CASSTSGGSSYNEQFF. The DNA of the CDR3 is TGTGCCAGCAGCACTAGCGGCGGGAGTTCCTACAATGAGCAGTTCTTC.

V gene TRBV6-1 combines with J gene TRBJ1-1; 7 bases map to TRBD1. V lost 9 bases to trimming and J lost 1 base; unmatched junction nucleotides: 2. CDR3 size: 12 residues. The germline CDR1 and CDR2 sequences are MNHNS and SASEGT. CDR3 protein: CASTGENTEAFF. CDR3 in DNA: TGTGCCAGTACAGGGGAGAACACTGAAGCTTTCTTT.

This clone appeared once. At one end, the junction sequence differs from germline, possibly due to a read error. CDR3 in DNA: TGTGCCACCAGTGACCGGACAGGGGACTACCTTCAAATATACAATGAGCAGTTCTTC. The encoded protein is CATSDRTGDYLQIYNEQFF. V gene TRBV10-3 combines with J gene TRBJ2-1; 9 nucleotides agree with TRBD1. Germline V gene lookup returns CDR1 ENHRY and CDR2 SYGVKD. The CDR3 spans 19 residues.

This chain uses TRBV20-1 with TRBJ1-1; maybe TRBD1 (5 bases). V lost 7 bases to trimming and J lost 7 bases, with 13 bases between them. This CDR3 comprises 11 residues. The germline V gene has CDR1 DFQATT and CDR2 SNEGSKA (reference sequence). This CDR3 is CSVGPGGEAFF. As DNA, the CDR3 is TGCAGTGTTGGACCGGGGGGTGAAGCTTTCTTT.

The CDR3 DNA reads TGTGCCAGCAGCTTTAGGAGGCAGGGGGGTTACAATGAGCAGTTCTTC. Its translation is CASSFRRQGGYNEQFF. The chain uses TRBV5-6 and TRBJ2-1; a weak D match, TRBD1 (7 bases). Between the trimmed V and J ends, which lost 2 bases and 4 bases, there was a span of 16 bases. The germline V gene encodes CDR1 SGHDT and CDR2 YYEEEE. This CDR3 region has 16 residues.

CDR3 DNA: TGCGCCAGCAGCTTTGGCCCCGGGGAGCTGTTTTTT. As protein: CASSFGPGELFF. This sequence joins TRBV5-1 and TRBJ2-2; D gene ambiguous. The germline gives CDR1 SGHRS, CDR2 YFSETQ. The CDR3 length is 12 residues. V was trimmed by 2 bases and J by 6 bases, leaving 5 bases between them.

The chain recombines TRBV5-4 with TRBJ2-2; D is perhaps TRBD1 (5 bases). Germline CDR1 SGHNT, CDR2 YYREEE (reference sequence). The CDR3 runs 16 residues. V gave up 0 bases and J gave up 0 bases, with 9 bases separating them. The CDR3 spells CASSLAKGTNTGELFF. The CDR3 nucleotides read TGTGCCAGCAGCTTGGCGAAGGGGACGAACACCGGGGAGCTGTTTTTT.

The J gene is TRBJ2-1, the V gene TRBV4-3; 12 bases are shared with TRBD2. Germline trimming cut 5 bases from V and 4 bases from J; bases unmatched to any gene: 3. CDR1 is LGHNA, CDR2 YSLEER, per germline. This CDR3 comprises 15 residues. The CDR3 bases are TGCGCCAGCAGCATGACTAGCGGGGGATACAATGAGCAGTTCTTC. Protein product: CASSMTSGGYNEQFF.

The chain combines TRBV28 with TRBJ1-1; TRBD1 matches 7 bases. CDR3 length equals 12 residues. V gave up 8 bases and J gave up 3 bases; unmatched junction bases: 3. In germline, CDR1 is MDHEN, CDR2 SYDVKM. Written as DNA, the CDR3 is TGTGCCAGCGGGACAGCAGACACTGAAGCTTTCTTT. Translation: CASGTADTEAFF.